Described below is a single T cell receptor beta chain sequence and its context. Its specificity is unknown. The record originates from a study of early stage breast cancer tumors. Study details: ER+/PR+/HER2- status applied to about 70% of the 16 invasive breast tumors. Among approximately twelve ER+/PR+/HER2- tumors, eight were ductal, four lobular.

Regarding the study as a whole: Chain pairing and CD4, CD8 or FOXP3 expression were not captured. Tumors had roughly 2.6-fold higher T cell density than normal breast.

The repertoire was sequenced with immunoSEQ multiplex PCR; TCRdb's copy has only in-frame clones and lacks some. Of fewer than 30,000 clones listed, roughly 78% are singletons. The TCR originated in a person between 60 and 70 years old with breast cancer. The specimen was blood.

CDR3 DNA: TGTGCCAGCAGTTCTAACAGGGTCACCGGGGAGCTGTTTTTT. The encoded protein is CASSSNRVTGELFF. This sequence joins TRBV6-6 and TRBJ2-2; tentatively, D is TRBD1 (6 bases). This CDR3 region has 14 residues. Germline V gene sequence: CDR1 MNHNY, CDR2 SVGAGI (reference sequence). V lost 4 bases and J lost 4, with 10 bases in between.